Described below is a single T cell receptor (beta chain) sequence and its context. Other nucleotide sequences in the sample specify the same CDR3. Study processing details: Reference gene primers were amplified, and this amplification served to estimate nucleated cell counts. Only in-frame clones appear in the TCRdb table, and some are missing; sequencing was by immunoSEQ multiplex PCR. The V and J calls and the clone size are those of that table, but D and trimming were determined from the DNA. The sample lists 350,000 to 400,000 clones, 70% to 90% seen once, with 3% in the top ten. The sample is drawn from a study of blood T cell repertoires in COVID-19. The V gene's germline CDR1 is SGHAT and CDR2 FQNNGV. The CDR3 is 13 residues long. Trimming took off 0 bases at V and 1 base at J, with 3 bases between the two ends.

The chain carries TRBV11-2 and TRBJ1-1; no definite D call. The sequenced sample consisted of peripheral blood. The TCR originated in a woman under 40 with COVID-19, enrolled during active disease. CDR3 residues: CASSLEANTEAFF. The CDR3 DNA reads as TGTGCCAGCAGCTTAGAGGCGAACACTGAAGCTTTCTTT.